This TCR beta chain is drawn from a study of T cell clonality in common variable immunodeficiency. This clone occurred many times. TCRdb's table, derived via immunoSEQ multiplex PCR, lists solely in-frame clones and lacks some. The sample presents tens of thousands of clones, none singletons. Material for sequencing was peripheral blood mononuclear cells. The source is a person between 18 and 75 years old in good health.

The sequenced part of the CDR3 DNA is TGTGCCAGCAGTGAAGGGGGGGGCTCCTACAATGAG. Protein product: CASSEGGGSYNE. The complete CDR3 reads CASSEGGGSYNEQFF. The chain is built from TRBV6-1 and TRBJ2-1; 7 nucleotides match TRBD2. The CDR3 end lies 3 residues beyond the end of the read and is filled in from the germline J gene. The ends lost 1 base at V and 0 bases at J; junction bases unmatched: 0. The CDR3 sequence is 15 residues long. Germline V lookup: CDR1 MNHNS, CDR2 SASEGT.